This passage covers 23 T cell receptor beta chains from one sample sequenced in a study of cytomegalovirus exposure and HLA in healthy donors. This PCR relied on a set of 60 Vbeta primers and 13 Jbeta primers. Measured with immunoSEQ multiplex PCR; TCRdb has only the in-frame clones, and not every one. This sample has tens of thousands of clones, with 82% found just once. Sample: PBMCs. These receptors came from a man aged 50 to 60 in good health and CMV-seronegative.

This chain connects TRBV7-3 to TRBJ2-7; 9 bases align to TRBD1. Germline V gives CDR1 SGHTA, CDR2 FQGTGA. The CDR3 totals 15 residues. The J segment lost 1 base and the V segment lost 5 bases, leaving 6 bases of the junction unmatched. CDR3 nucleotide sequence: TGTGCCAGCAGCCAGGGACAGGGACCATCCTACGAGCAGTACTTC. Its translation is CASSQGQGPSYEQYF.

The J gene is TRBJ1-5, the V gene TRBV5-1; tentatively, D is TRBD1 (6 bases). The CDR3 runs 13 residues. V was trimmed by 4 bases and J by 4 bases, leaving 9 bases between them. Germline values: CDR1 SGHRS, CDR2 YFSETQ. In DNA form, the CDR3 reads TGCGCCAGCAGCCGAGGGGGTAATCAGCCCCAGCATTTT. This gives the protein CASSRGGNQPQHF.

This chain uses TRBV5-6 with TRBJ2-1, with 10 bases that match TRBD1. Trimming at V came to 0 bases and at J to 15 bases, leaving 12 bases not matched to a gene. The CDR3 consists of 15 residues. Germline CDR1 SGHDT, CDR2 YYEEEE. In nucleotides, the CDR3 is TGTGCCAGCAGCTTGGGACAGGGGGCAAGTTTTAGTAGGTTCTTC. Its translation: CASSLGQGASFSRFF.

In DNA, the CDR3 is TGTGCCAGCAGCCGGCCAGGGGGGAATGAGCAGTTCTTC. Amino acid sequence: CASSRPGGNEQFF. The gene calls are TRBV14 and TRBJ2-1, with a weak D call TRBD1 (7 bases). From germline, CDR1 is SGHDN and CDR2 FVKESK. This CDR3 contains 13 residues. Trimming took 4 bases from V and 7 from J, leaving 11 bases between them.

The J gene is TRBJ1-1, the V gene TRBV7-2; no definite D call. The ends were cut back, 5 bases at V and 2 bases at J, with 3 bases in the middle. CDR1 is SGHTA, CDR2 FQGNSA, per germline. The CDR3 has 11 amino acids. CDR3 DNA sequence: TGTGCCAGCAGCCTTAACACTGAAGCTTTCTTT. It yields the protein CASSLNTEAFF.

V gene TRBV5-1 combines with J gene TRBJ1-2, with D tentatively TRBD1 (6 bases). Per germline, CDR1 SGHRS and CDR2 YFSETQ. Trimming took off 3 bases at V and 2 bases at J, with 14 bases between the two ends. The CDR3 covers 15 residues. The CDR3 bases are TGCGCCAGCAGCTCGGGACAACCTGTAAACTATGGCTACACCTTC. Translated, it gives CASSSGQPVNYGYTF.

The chain joins TRBV27 to TRBJ2-3, with 14 positions matching TRBD2. This CDR3 contains 15 residues. The V and J ends lost 6 bases and 6 bases, in that order; junction bases with no gene match: 5. CDR1 is MNHEY, CDR2 SMNVEV, per germline (reference sequence). For the CDR3, the DNA is TGTGCCAGCAGCCGGACTAGCGGGAGGTCTGATACGCAGTATTTT. Amino acids: CASSRTSGRSDTQYF.

V usage is TRBV7-9 and J usage is TRBJ1-1; a possible D gene is TRBD1 (5 bases). With 0 bases removed from V and 6 bases from J, the gap between germline ends came to 17 bases. The germline CDR1 and CDR2 sequences are SEHNR and FQNEAQ (reference sequence). This CDR3 has 16 amino acids. In DNA form, the CDR3 reads TGTGCCAGCAGCTTAGCGGGCGGGGGGGGTTACTCTGAAGCTTTCTTT. This gives the protein CASSLAGGGGYSEAFF.

V gene TRBV27 combines with J gene TRBJ1-1; possibly TRBD1 for D (5 bases). V was shortened by 5 bases and J by 1 base, with 8 bases between the two germline ends. CDR1 MNHEY and CDR2 SMNVEV come from the germline V gene (reference sequence). This CDR3 has 13 amino acids. The CDR3 DNA reads TGTGCCAGCAGTACAGGTTGGAACACTGAAGCTTTCTTT. It yields the protein CASSTGWNTEAFF.

The chain couples TRBV7-9 to TRBJ1-1; no clear D. V was cut by 7 bases and J by 4 bases, with 16 bases left in between. The germline V gene encodes CDR1 SEHNR and CDR2 FQNEAQ (reference sequence). This CDR3 region has 14 residues. CDR3 sequence: CASTLRGGSTEAFF. In nucleotides, the CDR3 is TGTGCCAGCACCCTACGGGGAGGGTCCACTGAAGCTTTCTTT.

The chain couples TRBV5-4 to TRBJ2-7; 8 bases are a match to TRBD2. The CDR3 covers 13 residues. J was trimmed by 6 bases and V by 4 bases; bases with no gene match: 6. Germline values: CDR1 SGHNT, CDR2 YYREEE (reference sequence). This CDR3 is CASSRRGAGEQYF. CDR3 coding DNA: TGTGCCAGCAGCCGGCGGGGGGCAGGCGAGCAGTACTTC.

This clone is medium-sized within its sample. The chain couples TRBV5-6 to TRBJ1-5, with a tentative D call TRBD1 (6 bases). Germline CDR1 reads SGHDT; CDR2 reads YYEEEE. The CDR3 runs 14 residues. V was trimmed by 4 bases and J by 5 bases, leaving 13 bases between them. CDR3 sequence (DNA): TGTGCCAGCAGCCGCGGAGAGGGGGATCAGCCCCAGCATTTT. Protein product: CASSRGEGDQPQHF.

The genes are TRBV21-1 and TRBJ2-5; TRBD2 is the table's D call and was not checked against the DNA. TRBV21-1 is a documented pseudogene. The CDR3 extends over 12 amino acids. CDR3 in amino acids: CASSKREETQYF. CDR3 DNA: TGTGCCAGCAGCAAAAGAGAAGAGACCCAGTACTTC.

V gene TRBV6-6 combines with J gene TRBJ2-7, with 7 bases that match TRBD1. Germline V gives CDR1 MNHNY, CDR2 SVGAGI (reference sequence). The trim removed 4 bases at V and 5 bases at J, leaving 8 bases unmatched. This CDR3 is built from 14 residues. In nucleotides, the CDR3 is TGTGCCAGCAGTTTTGCGGGTCAGGGGGACGAGCAGTACTTC. This gives the protein CASSFAGQGDEQYF.

V is TRBV5-4 and J is TRBJ2-1; D is possibly TRBD1 (6 bases). This CDR3 has 13 residues. The V gene's germline CDR1 is SGHNT and CDR2 YYREEE (reference sequence). The germline V and J ends were trimmed by 2 bases and 8 bases, with 11 bases remaining between them. CDR3 region: CASSLQGDDEQFF. For the CDR3, the DNA is TGTGCCAGCAGCTTACAGGGAGATGATGAGCAGTTCTTC.

The chain is built from TRBV28 and TRBJ2-7, with TRBD1 matching 10 bases. This CDR3 has 16 residues. In germline, CDR1 is MDHEN, CDR2 SYDVKM. J lost 2 bases, V lost 10 bases, and 14 bases had no gene match. The CDR3 loop reads CATDAMPGTGAYEQYF. The CDR3 DNA reads as TGTGCCACCGATGCGATGCCGGGGACAGGGGCCTACGAGCAGTACTTC.

The V and J genes are TRBV6-5 and TRBJ1-2; no definite D call. Looked up from germline, CDR1 is MNHEY and CDR2 is SVGAGI. The CDR3 loop spans 13 amino acids. V lost 5 bases to trimming and J lost 8 bases, with 15 bases between them. The CDR3 region is CASSRVGQGGYTF. The CDR3 DNA reads TGTGCCAGCAGTCGCGTGGGCCAAGGAGGCTACACCTTC.

This chain uses TRBV5-4 with TRBJ1-5; the D is unclear. V was shortened by 2 bases and J by 3 bases, with 6 bases between the two germline ends. The CDR3 covers 13 residues. Germline lookup yields CDR1 SGHNT and CDR2 YYREEE (reference sequence). The DNA for the CDR3 is TGTGCCAGCAGCTTTGACTACAATCAGCCCCAGCATTTT. Translated, it gives CASSFDYNQPQHF. Based on the CDR3 plus reference TRBV5-4 and TRBJ1-5, the full variable domain is ETGVTQSPTHLIKTRGQQVTLRCSSQSGHNTVSWYQQALGQGPQFIFQYYREEENGRGNFPPRFSGLQFPNYSSELNVNALELDDSALYLCASSFDYNQPQHFGDGTRLSIL.

The V gene is TRBV6-5, the J gene TRBJ2-7, with 8 bases matching TRBD2. CDR1 is MNHEY and CDR2 is SVGAGI in the germline V gene. After removal of 5 bases from V and 6 bases from J, the junction contained 9 bases not matched to a gene. This CDR3 is 14 amino acids long. The CDR3 is CASSTGTRGLEQYF. The CDR3 nucleotides read TGTGCCAGCAGTACCGGGACTAGAGGTCTCGAGCAGTACTTC.

The rearrangement uses TRBV6-1 and TRBJ2-1, with a weak D call TRBD2 (7 bases). Germline-derived CDR1 and CDR2 are MNHNS and SASEGT. Trimming took off 7 bases at V and 8 bases at J, with 15 bases between the two ends. This CDR3 spans 13 amino acids. The CDR3 nucleotides read TGTGCCAGCACCGGGGGGCTCGGGGATGAGCAGTTCTTC. It is translated as CASTGGLGDEQFF.

V and J are TRBV6-6 and TRBJ1-1; tentative D call: TRBD1 (5 bases). The CDR3 contains 12 residues. Trimming removed 7 bases at V and 5 bases at J, with 11 bases between. Germline V gene sequence: CDR1 MNHNY, CDR2 SVGAGI (reference sequence). The CDR3 region is CASTPGGTEAFF. CDR3 in DNA: TGTGCCAGCACCCCCGGGGGAACTGAAGCTTTCTTT.

The gene calls are TRBV7-2 and TRBJ2-1, with a weak D call TRBD1 (5 bases). Trimming removed 7 bases at V and 8 bases at J, with 12 bases between. Germline lookup yields CDR1 SGHTA and CDR2 FQGNSA. The CDR3 sequence is 12 residues long. The CDR3 DNA is TGTGCCAGCACGGCAGGGAAACATGAGCAGTTCTTC. Amino acids: CASTAGKHEQFF.

This clone was counted a few times. The chain links TRBV28 to TRBJ1-5, with 8 bases identical to TRBD1. The V and J ends lost 3 bases and 5 bases, in that order; junction bases with no gene match: 9. The CDR3 consists of 16 residues. The germline V gene has CDR1 MDHEN and CDR2 SYDVKM. CDR3 DNA: TGTGCCAGCAGTTTTTATTCAGGGGGCACGTATCAGCCCCAGCATTTT. Protein sequence: CASSFYSGGTYQPQHF. The entire variable domain, with the rest obtained from reference TRBV28 and TRBJ1-5, is as follows: DVKVTQSSRYLVKRTGEKVFLECVQDMDHENMFWYRQDPGLGLRLIYFSYDVKMKEKGDIPEGYSVSREKKERFSLILESASTNQTSMYLCASSFYSGGTYQPQHFGDGTRLSIL.